Below are 19 T cell receptor beta chains sequenced from a single sample in a study of blood T cell repertoires in COVID-19. This table comes from immunoSEQ multiplex PCR, and its TCRdb copy is limited to in-frame clones, with some not included. This repertoire shows around 300,000 clones, roughly 80% found once; its top ten account for 8% to 10%. Sequences were obtained from peripheral blood. The receptors come from a woman between 45 and 60 years old who had recovered from COVID-19.

This clone was seen only once. The chain carries TRBV9 and TRBJ2-1; TRBD1 matches 8 bases. Germline values: CDR1 SGDLS, CDR2 YYNGEE. This CDR3 is 16 amino acids long. J gave up 2 bases and V 0 bases, and 4 bases lay outside the gene matches. CDR3 sequence: CASSVETGVTYNEQFF. DNA of the CDR3: TGTGCCAGCAGCGTAGAGACAGGGGTAACCTACAATGAGCAGTTCTTC. Together with reference TRBV9 and TRBJ2-1, the CDR3 gives the full variable domain: DSGVTQTPKHLITATGQRVTLRCSPRSGDLSVYWYQQSLDQGLQFLIQYYNGEERAKGNILERFSAQQFPDLHSELNLSSLELGDSALYFCASSVETGVTYNEQFFGPGTRLTVL.

The rearrangement joins TRBV28 to TRBJ1-2; 9 bases fit TRBD1. The V gene end was trimmed by 6 bases and the J gene end by 7 bases; junction bases not matched to a gene: 9. Germline V gene lookup returns CDR1 MDHEN and CDR2 SYDVKM. This CDR3 region has 14 residues. This CDR3 is CASRDRGEGFGYTF. CDR3 DNA sequence: TGTGCCAGCAGAGACAGGGGGGAAGGGTTTGGCTACACCTTC.

The chain recombines TRBV15 with TRBJ2-7, with TRBD1 identical over 7 bases. The germline V gene encodes CDR1 LNHNV and CDR2 YYDKDF (reference sequence). The length of the CDR3 is 15 residues. V dropped 0 bases and J dropped 1; count of bases not matched to a gene: 3. The CDR3 coding sequence is TGTGCCACCAGCAGAGAAGACAGGGCGTCCTACGAGCAGTACTTC. This translates into CATSREDRASYEQYF. The full variable domain, with the rest looked up from reference TRBV15 and TRBJ2-7, is DAMVIQNPRYQVTQFGKPVTLSCSQTLNHNVMYWYQQKSSQAPKLLFHYYDKDFNNEADTPDNFQSRRPNTSFCFLDIRSPGLGDTAMYLCATSREDRASYEQYFGPGTRLTVT.

This chain connects TRBV3-1 (or the pseudogene TRBV3-2) to TRBJ2-7; weak D call: TRBD2 (6 bases). Germline CDR1 reads LGHDT; CDR2 reads YNNKEL (reference sequence). V lost 2 bases and J 3 bases, leaving 20 bases between the germline ends. CDR3 length equals 17 residues. CDR3 amino acids: CASSQSGSGLGGYEQYF. CDR3 DNA: TGTGCCAGCAGCCAATCCGGGTCGGGCCTGGGAGGCTACGAGCAGTACTTC.

As regards this clone: The CDR3 does not close with the conserved phenylalanine or tryptophan, likely indicating a read error. The DNA is left out, because the CDR3 cannot be placed on it with certainty; the CDR3 is given as TCRdb lists it. The chain employs TRBV7-3 and TRBJ2-6; the D segment call TRBD2 is taken from the table without a DNA check. Germline V CDR1 and CDR2: SGHTA, FQGTGA. The CDR3 is 9 amino acids long, termini counted. The CDR3 reads CASSSTGTS.

The CDR3, as DNA: TGTGCCAGCAGCTTAGGGACTTTCTTCGGGTTTGATGAGCAGTTCTTC. Translation: CASSLGTFFGFDEQFF. This sequence joins TRBV11-2 and TRBJ2-1, with D tentatively TRBD2 (5 bases). The length of the CDR3 is 16 residues. CDR1 SGHAT and CDR2 FQNNGV come from the germline V gene. Trimming left V 1 base short and J 8 bases short, with 18 bases between.

This clone was found a few times. The chain recombines TRBV19 with TRBJ1-2; TRBD1 matches at 10 bases. With V trimmed by 5 bases and J by 7 bases, 10 bases remained unmatched. The CDR3 is 15 amino acids. Germline values: CDR1 LNHDA, CDR2 SQIVND (reference sequence). This chain's CDR3 is CASSLQTGGLSGYTF. CDR3 DNA sequence: TGTGCCAGTAGTTTACAGACAGGGGGCTTGTCTGGCTACACCTTC.

This chain connects TRBV27 to TRBJ2-3, with TRBD2 matching over 8 bases. The CDR3 spans 14 residues. The V and J ends lost 7 bases and 5 bases, in that order; junction bases with no gene match: 8. In germline, CDR1 is MNHEY, CDR2 SMNVEV (reference sequence). The CDR3 DNA is TGTGCCAGCAAGCCGGGGGGGCCGATAGATACGCAGTATTTT. As protein: CASKPGGPIDTQYF.

The rearrangement uses TRBV5-4 and TRBJ2-7; 10 nucleotides align to TRBD2. The CDR3 runs 13 residues. The germline V gene encodes CDR1 SGHNT and CDR2 YYREEE (reference sequence). J was trimmed by 6 bases and V by 5 bases; bases with no gene match: 5. The CDR3 nucleotides read TGTGCCAGCAGGAGCGGGAGGGCCTCCGAGCAGTACTTC. This translates into CASRSGRASEQYF.

J is TRBJ2-1 and V is TRBV18; D remains ambiguous. Germline V CDR1 and CDR2: KGHSH, LQKENI. V was trimmed by 3 bases and J by 6 bases, leaving 3 bases between them. The length of the CDR3 is 11 residues. The CDR3 DNA is TGTGCCAGCTCACCCTCCAATGAGCAGTTCTTC. This translates into CASSPSNEQFF.

The chain couples TRBV4-2 to TRBJ2-1; TRBD2 matches at 8 bases. Germline loops: CDR1 LGHNA, CDR2 YNFKEQ. This CDR3 has 17 amino acids. V shed 1 base, J shed 0 bases, and the junction held 5 bases outside the gene matches. The CDR3 spells CASSQVAGTSSYNEQFF. CDR3 nucleotides: TGTGCCAGCAGCCAAGTAGCGGGGACTAGCTCCTACAATGAGCAGTTCTTC.

This clone was seen a few times. The chain links TRBV11-3 to TRBJ2-6; D is uncertain. This CDR3 has 16 residues. CDR1 and CDR2 (germline): SGHNT, YENEEA. Between the trimmed V and J ends, which lost 1 base and 0 bases, there was a span of 7 bases. This chain's CDR3 is CASSLASSSGANVLTF. CDR3 nucleotides: TGTGCCAGCAGCTTAGCGAGTTCCTCTGGGGCCAACGTCCTGACTTTC.

As regards this clone: This sample also contains other DNA sequences that code for the same CDR3. This rearrangement joins TRBV7-2 to TRBJ2-7, with 7 bases lining up with TRBD1. The V and J ends lost 6 bases and 0 bases, in that order; junction bases with no gene match: 2. From germline, CDR1 is SGHTA and CDR2 FQGNSA. The CDR3 is made up of 13 amino acids. The CDR3 loop reads CASSWDSSYEQYF. CDR3 nucleotides: TGTGCCAGCAGTTGGGACAGCTCCTACGAGCAGTACTTC.

This clone was detected a few times. V is TRBV9 and J is TRBJ2-1; tentatively, D is TRBD2 (6 bases). The CDR3 length is 11 residues. CDR1 SGDLS and CDR2 YYNGEE come from the germline V gene. V was clipped by 3 bases and J by 15 bases, with 13 bases between them. CDR3 bases: TGTGCCAGCAGCGCGGAGGGAGAGGCGTTCTTC. As protein: CASSAEGEAFF.

V is TRBV2 and J is TRBJ2-7; 7 bases are a match to TRBD1. The CDR3 has 15 amino acids. V lost 5 bases to trimming and J lost 4 bases; unmatched junction nucleotides: 11. CDR1 SNHLY and CDR2 FYNNEI come from the germline V gene. The CDR3 loop is CASSIDGDRGYEQYF. CDR3 nucleotide sequence: TGTGCCAGCAGTATAGATGGGGACAGAGGTTACGAGCAGTACTTC.

DNA of the CDR3: TGTGCCAGCAGCCTAGGACTAGCGGGAGGGGGCACAGATACGCAGTATTTT. Protein: CASSLGLAGGGTDTQYF. The chain links TRBV5-4 to TRBJ2-3; the match to TRBD2 covers 15 bases. Trimming at V came to 4 bases and at J to 1 base, leaving 4 bases not matched to a gene. Per germline, CDR1 SGHNT and CDR2 YYREEE (reference sequence). The CDR3 is 17 amino acids.

This clone occurred once. This chain connects TRBV2 to TRBJ1-1; D may be TRBD1 (5 bases). The germline CDR1 and CDR2 sequences are SNHLY and FYNNEI. The CDR3 loop spans 16 amino acids. V lost 10 bases to trimming and J lost 4 bases, with 25 bases between them. The CDR3 protein is CATHKGGGVMGTEAFF. The CDR3 DNA reads as TGTGCCACCCACAAGGGAGGAGGGGTAATGGGCACTGAAGCTTTCTTT.

The chain has TRBV5-1 and TRBJ1-2, with 9 bases fitting TRBD1. Losses at the gene ends were 0 bases for V and 2 bases for J; bases not matched to a gene: 11. The length of the CDR3 is 18 residues. Germline loops: CDR1 SGHRS, CDR2 YFSETQ. The CDR3 DNA reads as TGCGCCAGCAGCTTGGCCGGGACAGGGAGTTCCGTAAACTATGGCTACACCTTC. Its protein product is CASSLAGTGSSVNYGYTF.

The V call is TRBV19, the J call TRBJ1-1, with 12 bases matching TRBD1. The V segment lost 7 bases and the J segment 4 bases; nucleotides outside the gene matches: 7. From germline, CDR1 is LNHDA and CDR2 SQIVND (reference sequence). CDR3 length equals 15 residues. CDR3 bases: TGTGCCAGTACTCGGGACAGGGGGCGGTCCACTGAAGCTTTCTTT. This translates into CASTRDRGRSTEAFF.